The 2 T cell receptor beta chains below all came from one sample that was sequenced in a study of cytomegalovirus exposure and HLA in healthy donors. Both 60 Vbeta primers and 13 Jbeta primers went into the PCR. Clones were read by immunoSEQ multiplex PCR, and TCRdb kept only the in-frame ones, dropping some. The table lists over 200,000 clones, approximately 81% of them singletons. The material sequenced was PBMCs. These TCRs come from a human donor in good health.

The chain carries TRBV2 and TRBJ2-7; D is uncertain. Germline values: CDR1 SNHLY, CDR2 FYNNEI. The CDR3 is 14 amino acids. Trimming took off 7 bases at V and 0 bases at J, with 13 bases between the two ends. CDR3 region: CASNNLEVSYEQYF. The CDR3, as DNA: TGTGCCAGCAACAACCTAGAGGTCTCCTACGAGCAGTACTTC.

Points on this clone: Compared with germline, one end of the junction differs, possibly owing to a read error. The chain joins TRBV7-2 to TRBJ1-2, with D possibly being TRBD1 (5 bases). Per germline, CDR1 SGHTA and CDR2 FQGNSA. CDR3 length: 13 amino acids. The CDR3 bases are TGTGCCAGCAGCTTACAAAGGGGATATGGCTACATCTTC. It translates to CASSLQRGYGYIF.